This T cell receptor beta chain came from a study of blood T cell repertoires in COVID-19. Study in general: Sites in the United States, Italy and Spain provided acute and convalescent COVID-19 samples. T cells, B-cell-depleted T cells, or PBMCs supplied cDNA or gDNA.

The V gene's germline CDR1 is WNHNN and CDR2 SYGVQD (reference sequence). The CDR3 runs to 13 residues. Trimming at V came to 7 bases and at J to 5 bases, leaving 1 base not matched to a gene. Using immunoSEQ multiplex PCR, the repertoire was profiled, and TCRdb retains in-frame clones only, with some absent. The table shows some 360,000 clones, with around 87% occurring only once. V gene TRBV10-1 combines with J gene TRBJ2-2, with TRBD1 matching over 10 bases. The origin of this receptor is a woman in her sixties with COVID-19, enrolled during active disease. The sequenced material came from peripheral blood. This CDR3 reads CASKGQGTGELFF. In DNA, the CDR3 is TGCGCCAGCAAGGGACAGGGGACCGGGGAGCTGTTTTTT.